This is a list of T cell receptor beta chains from one sample in a study of blood T cells in healthy people across ages. TCRdb re-analysed the 5' RACE reads in MiXCR, keeping a single row per CDR3 protein. This sample has approximately 770,000 distinct CDR3 sequences; roughly 64% occur once, and the top ten carry approximately 20%. Sequenced sample: blood. The receptors derive from a man in his thirties or forties in good health. CDR3s include the opening cysteine and the closing phenylalanine or tryptophan. Fields, in order: clone size, V gene, D gene, J gene, CDR3 protein, CDR3 DNA. The D gene is left open where the match is weak. A row's size may be missing; if present it is once, few, many or a size class.

NA	TRBV27	NA	TRBJ2-1	CASSPGWNEQFF	TGTGCCAGTAGTCCAGGGTGGAACGAGCAGTTCTTC
few	TRBV7-2	NA	TRBJ2-3	CASIPRVQVGTQYF	TGTGCCAGCATCCCGCGGGTCCAAGTGGGTACGCAGTATTTT
NA	TRBV29-1	TRBD1	TRBJ2-1	CSVDQTGAGNEQFF	TGCAGCGTTGATCAGACAGGGGCAGGCAATGAGCAGTTCTTC
few	TRBV4-2	NA	TRBJ2-1	CASSQDWADEYEQFF	TGTGCCAGCAGCCAAGATTGGGCCGATGAGTATGAGCAGTTCTTC
few	TRBV20-1	TRBD2	TRBJ2-7	CSASPSGAGYEQYF	TGCAGTGCTAGTCCTAGCGGAGCCGGGTACGAGCAGTACTTC
NA	TRBV6-2/TRBV6-3	NA	TRBJ2-3	CASAVYLGYEQYF	TGTGCCAGCGCGGTATACTTGGGCTACGAGCAGTATTTC
NA	TRBV2	TRBD2	TRBJ2-7	CASRPGGSEQYF	TGTGCCAGCAGACCGGGGGGAAGTGAGCAGTACTTC
many	TRBV5-1	TRBD1	TRBJ2-7	CASSLGGQGDEQYF	TGCGCCAGCAGCTTGGGAGGACAGGGTGACGAGCAGTACTTC
NA	TRBV28	TRBD1	TRBJ2-1	CATRTGENEQFF	TGTGCCACCAGGACAGGTGAAAATGAGCAGTTCTTC
NA	TRBV27	TRBD1	TRBJ1-5	CASSPDRGRAGNQPQHF	TGTGCCAGCAGCCCTGACAGGGGGCGCGCCGGCAATCAGCCCCAGCATTTT
NA	TRBV29-1	NA	TRBJ2-4	CSVGTGNIQYF	TGCAGCGTTGGAACGGGAAACATTCAGTACTTC
NA	TRBV29-1	TRBD1	TRBJ2-5	CSVVGTGKETQYF	TGCAGCGTTGTGGGGACAGGGAAGGAGACCCAGTACTTC
NA	TRBV29-1	NA	TRBJ2-5	CSVSTGNAQETQYF	TGCAGCGTTTCCACCGGGAACGCCCAAGAGACCCAGTACTTC
NA	TRBV6-1	NA	TRBJ1-6	CASRMMDESLTGYPNSPLHF	TGTGCCAGCAGGATGATGGACGAGTCCCTAACAGGTTATCCAAATTCACCCCTCCACTTT
NA	TRBV5-1	NA	TRBJ2-3	CASSLVVGRVADTQYF	TGCGCCAGCAGCTTGGTGGTCGGCAGGGTCGCAGATACGCAGTATTTT
NA	TRBV18	NA	TRBJ2-3	CASGTTEVLMGRKPSDTQYF	TGTGCCAGCGGGACCACAGAAGTCCTCATGGGACGCAAGCCATCAGATACGCAGTATTTT
NA	TRBV20-1	NA	TRBJ1-2	CSASLGYPYGYTF	TGCAGTGCTAGTCTAGGTTACCCCTATGGCTACACCTTC